The sequence of this T cell receptor beta chain was determined in a study of T-cell memory formation after mild COVID-19. The overall study: TCR clustering was largely donor specific.

TCRdb used MiXCR to reprocess the 5' RACE reads, holding one entry per CDR3 protein. The sample shows about 350,000 distinct CDR3 sequences, approximately 14% of them seen only once. This CDR3 is built from 18 residues. V gave up 3 bases and J gave up 0 bases, with 18 bases separating them. J is TRBJ1-5 and V is TRBV12-3 or TRBV12-4; possibly TRBD1 for D (6 bases). The sequencing sample was made of PBMCs or a T cell subset sorted from them (not recorded which). This clonotype was obtained from a man aged 18 to 29 who had mild COVID-19 (a few samples of this study predate the infection). Cell type and time point are not known. CDR3 DNA sequence: TGTGCCAGCAGTTTCTCGGACAGCGGTAGGTATAGCAATCAGCCCCAGCATTTT. Translated, it gives CASSFSDSGRYSNQPQHF.